Following are 28 T cell receptor beta chains from one sample sequenced in a study of shared clonotypes between healthy human individuals. Repertoires were generated with immunoSEQ multiplex PCR, while TCRdb's copy carries only in-frame clones and drops some. The data hold 950,000 to 1,200,000 clones, with approximately 80% observed a single time. Input material: memory CD4+ T cells from PBMCs. The subset denotes: CD45RA-negative fraction. The receptor set was obtained from a man aged 18 to 30 in good health. Some clones in this sample may be carry-over from other donors' samples.

The J gene is TRBJ2-2, the V gene TRBV18, with D possibly TRBD1 on 6 matching bases. CDR3 length: 17 amino acids. Germline V gene data show CDR1 as KGHSH and CDR2 as LQKENI. V was trimmed by 3 bases and J by 1 base, leaving 15 bases between them. The chain's CDR3 is CASSPLTRGRNTGELFF. The CDR3 region has the DNA TGTGCCAGCTCACCGCTGACGAGGGGGAGGAACACCGGGGAGCTGTTTTTT.

The chain combines TRBV27 with TRBJ2-7; 8 bases align to TRBD2. The germline gives CDR1 MNHEY, CDR2 SMNVEV (reference sequence). The CDR3 has 16 residues. Losses at the gene ends were 2 bases for V and 2 bases for J; bases not matched to a gene: 8. The CDR3 spells CASSLRSGSPTYEQYF. The CDR3 DNA reads as TGTGCCAGCAGTTTACGAAGCGGGAGCCCTACCTACGAGCAGTACTTC.

V and J are TRBV4-1 and TRBJ1-1; D not resolved. Germline values: CDR1 MGHRA, CDR2 YSYEKL. The germline V and J ends were trimmed by 0 bases and 1 base, with 12 bases remaining between them. The CDR3 is 16 residues long. Written as DNA, the CDR3 is TGCGCCAGCAGCCAAGATGGGGAACCTAGGAACACTGAAGCTTTCTTT. This translates into CASSQDGEPRNTEAFF.

The chain uses TRBV7-2 and TRBJ1-2, with D unresolved. V was pared by 2 bases and J by 0 bases, with 10 bases between. This CDR3 has 15 residues. CDR1 and CDR2 from the germline V gene are SGHTA and FQGNSA. As DNA, the CDR3 is TGTGCCAGCAGCTTACCCCAGTTAGCTAACTATGGCTACACCTTC. Encoded protein: CASSLPQLANYGYTF.

The chain uses TRBV28 and TRBJ2-5, with D maybe TRBD2 (7 bases). There are 12 residues in the CDR3. V dropped 5 bases and J dropped 5 bases, with 9 bases sitting between them. Germline values: CDR1 MDHEN, CDR2 SYDVKM. The CDR3 loop reads CASSRGAETQYF. In DNA form, the CDR3 reads TGTGCCAGCAGTCGGGGGGCGGAGACCCAGTACTTC.

The chain joins TRBV23-1 to TRBJ2-2; possible D gene TRBD2, 5 bases. TRBV23-1 is marked as an open reading frame, function uncertain. Trimming took off 0 bases at V and 3 bases at J, with 17 bases between the two ends. The CDR3 is 18 amino acids. Here the CDR3 DNA reads TGCGCCAGCAGTCAATCCCCGGACCCTAGCCCATACACCGGGGAGCTGTTTTTT. Its protein is CASSQSPDPSPYTGELFF.

This chain connects TRBV4-1 to TRBJ2-7; 7 bases line up with TRBD2. Trimming at V came to 1 base and at J to 4 bases, leaving 4 bases not matched to a gene. Germline values: CDR1 MGHRA, CDR2 YSYEKL. The CDR3 totals 14 residues. The CDR3 bases are TGCGCCAGCAGCCAAGGGACCGGGAGGTACGAGCAGTACTTC. Protein: CASSQGTGRYEQYF.

This clone showed up many times. The CDR3 DNA follows: TGTGCCACCCACCGTAGGTGGTCTGGGGCCAACGTCCTGACTTTC. It is translated as CATHRRWSGANVLTF. The chain joins TRBV28 to TRBJ2-6; D not certain. Per germline, CDR1 MDHEN and CDR2 SYDVKM. Trimming pared 10 bases from V and 1 base from J, leaving 14 bases between. This CDR3 region has 15 residues.

This chain joins TRBV28 and TRBJ2-7, with 8 bases aligning to TRBD1. The CDR3 spans 13 residues. The germline V gene has CDR1 MDHEN and CDR2 SYDVKM. The V gene end was trimmed by 7 bases and the J gene end by 5 bases; junction bases not matched to a gene: 7. The CDR3 DNA is TGTGCCAGCATTAGGACAGGGCTCAACGAGCAGTACTTC. Amino acid sequence: CASIRTGLNEQYF.

This clone came up once. This sample also contains other DNA sequences that code for the same CDR3. V usage is TRBV2 and J usage is TRBJ2-7; D not certain. Trimming shortened V by 7 bases and J by 0 bases, and 10 bases separated the two germline ends. The CDR3 consists of 13 residues. Germline assignment: CDR1 SNHLY and CDR2 FYNNEI. Written as DNA, the CDR3 is TGTGCCAGCAAACGAGGACCCTCCTACGAGCAGTACTTC. Translation: CASKRGPSYEQYF.

V and J are TRBV7-2 and TRBJ1-2; D may be TRBD1 (5 bases). Germline V gene data show CDR1 as SGHTA and CDR2 as FQGNSA. Trimming removed 1 base at V and 14 bases at J, with 20 bases between. The CDR3 consists of 14 residues. The CDR3 region is CASSLEGAATVTTF. CDR3 in DNA: TGTGCCAGCAGCTTAGAAGGGGCCGCAACCGTCACTACCTTC.

Turning to this clone: This may stem from a read error, because a much larger clone lies one nucleotide away. CDR3 region: CASSLGGATNEKLFF. The CDR3 DNA reads as TGTGCCAGCAGCTTAGGTGGTGCAACTAATGAAAAACTGTTTTTT. This sequence joins TRBV11-2 and TRBJ1-4; D call uncertain. The germline CDR1 and CDR2 sequences are SGHAT and FQNNGV. The V and J ends lost 1 base and 0 bases respectively, with 6 bases between them. CDR3 length: 15 residues. Combining the CDR3 with reference TRBV11-2 and TRBJ1-4 gives the whole variable domain EAGVAQSPRYKIIEKRQSVAFWCNPISGHATLYWYQQILGQGPKLLIQFQNNGVVDDSQLPKDRFSAERLKGVDSTLKIQPAKLEDSAVYLCASSLGGATNEKLFFGSGTQLSVL.

Points on this clone: This same CDR3 is encoded by further DNA sequences in the sample. The gene calls are TRBV6-5 and TRBJ2-7; 9 bases line up with TRBD1. V dropped 6 bases and J dropped 0; count of bases not matched to a gene: 3. The V gene's germline CDR1 is MNHEY and CDR2 SVGAGI. This CDR3 comprises 14 residues. The CDR3 loop is CASRKGQGSYEQYF. The CDR3 DNA is TGTGCCAGCAGGAAGGGACAGGGCTCCTACGAGCAGTACTTC.

Remarks on this clone: Other DNA sequences within the sample encode an identical CDR3. The chain employs TRBV27 and TRBJ2-7; 7 nucleotides line up with TRBD1. From germline, CDR1 is MNHEY and CDR2 SMNVEV (reference sequence). The V segment lost 6 bases and the J segment 7 bases; nucleotides outside the gene matches: 15. The CDR3 extends over 15 amino acids. The DNA of the CDR3 is TGTGCCAGCAGAGATGGAACAGGGGCCTTTCGGGAGCAGTACTTC. The encoded protein is CASRDGTGAFREQYF.

The sample holds a few counts of this clone. V and J are TRBV7-9 and TRBJ1-4; D may be TRBD1 (5 bases). The V gene lost 8 bases and the J gene lost 7 bases, with 14 bases spanning the gap. The CDR3 extends over 13 amino acids. CDR1 is SEHNR, CDR2 FQNEAQ, per germline (reference sequence). For the CDR3, the DNA is TGTGCCAGCCAGAGGGGTGAGGGTGAAAAACTGTTTTTT. Residues: CASQRGEGEKLFF.

This clone was counted only a few times. This chain links TRBV7-9 with TRBJ1-1, with no clear D. V gave up 1 base and J gave up 5 bases, with 8 bases separating them. Germline assignment: CDR1 SEHNR and CDR2 FQNEAQ (reference sequence). The CDR3 consists of 13 residues. The CDR3 coding sequence is TGTGCCAGCAGCTTAGTAGGGTTTACTGAAGCTTTCTTT. Amino acids: CASSLVGFTEAFF.

Points on this clone: Its ends do not fully match the called genes, so a read error is possible. Written as DNA, the CDR3 is TGCGCCGGCAGCTTGGCGGGACTTCTTCATAACACTGAAGCTTTCTTT. Its translation: CAGSLAGLLHNTEAFF. The chain couples TRBV5-1 to TRBJ1-1, with D perhaps matching TRBD1 (5 bases). Germline V gene data show CDR1 as SGHRS and CDR2 as YFSETQ. The CDR3 is 16 residues long. Supplemented by reference TRBV5-1 and TRBJ1-1, the full variable domain reads KAGVTQTPRYLIKTRGQQVTLSCSPISGHRSVSWYQQTPGQGLQFLFEYFSETQRNKGNFPGRFSGRQFSNSRSEMNVSTLELGDSALYLCAGSLAGLLHNTEAFFGQGTRLTVV.

The chain has TRBV7-8 and TRBJ2-1; 9 bases are shared with TRBD2. Germline assignment: CDR1 SGHVS and CDR2 FQNEAQ. Trimming at V came to 4 bases and at J to 7 bases, leaving 11 bases not matched to a gene. The length of the CDR3 is 16 residues. The CDR3 DNA follows: TGTGCCAGCAGCTCTGCCCCGGGACTAGCTGCAAATGAGCAGTTCTTC. Encoded protein: CASSSAPGLAANEQFF.

The CDR3 protein is CASSKEDGPYEQYF. CDR3 DNA: TGTGCCAGCAGTAAAGAGGACGGCCCCTACGAGCAGTACTTC. This rearrangement joins TRBV27 to TRBJ2-7; D call uncertain. The CDR3 totals 14 residues. Germline V CDR1 and CDR2: MNHEY, SMNVEV (reference sequence). Trimming removed 5 bases from V and 2 bases from J, with 13 bases in between.

The chain uses TRBV7-9 and TRBJ2-7; the match to TRBD1 covers 8 bases. CDR3 length: 13 amino acids. With V trimmed by 8 bases and J by 3 bases, 6 bases remained unmatched. Germline V CDR1 and CDR2: SEHNR, FQNEAQ (reference sequence). The CDR3 protein is CASHTGGNYEQYF. In DNA form, the CDR3 reads TGTGCCAGCCACACAGGGGGTAACTACGAGCAGTACTTC.

V is TRBV5-4 and J is TRBJ1-3; D is perhaps TRBD1 (6 bases). V was clipped by 4 bases and J by 2 bases, with 16 bases between them. Germline CDR1 and CDR2: SGHNT and YYREEE (reference sequence). The CDR3 runs 16 residues. The CDR3 spells CASSTGQTRAGNTIYF. Here the CDR3 DNA reads TGTGCCAGCAGCACCGGACAGACAAGGGCTGGAAACACCATATATTTT. The full variable domain, rest sourced from reference TRBV5-4 and TRBJ1-3, is ETGVTQSPTHLIKTRGQQVTLRCSSQSGHNTVSWYQQALGQGPQFIFQYYREEENGRGNFPPRFSGLQFPNYSSELNVNALELDDSALYLCASSTGQTRAGNTIYFGEGSWLTVV.

The chain recombines TRBV14 with TRBJ2-5, with D uncertain. This CDR3 is built from 11 residues. The germline V gene encodes CDR1 SGHDN and CDR2 FVKESK. V was clipped by 2 bases and J by 8 bases, with 6 bases between them. The CDR3 DNA reads as TGTGCCAGCAGCCAAAGCTATACCCAGTACTTC. Protein product: CASSQSYTQYF.

The V and J genes are TRBV5-4 and TRBJ2-3; 7 bases are a match to TRBD2. Unmatched junction bases numbered 7, after V lost 4 bases and J lost 2 bases. The CDR3 is 15 amino acids. The germline CDR1 and CDR2 sequences are SGHNT and YYREEE (reference sequence). The CDR3, as DNA: TGTGCCAGCAGCCCGGAGGCGGGAGCCACAGATACGCAGTATTTT. This sequence encodes CASSPEAGATDTQYF.

This clone was counted a few times. The J gene is TRBJ2-1, the V gene TRBV5-1; a weak D match, TRBD2 (6 bases). The CDR3 length is 15 residues. V was trimmed by 4 bases and J by 0 bases, leaving 11 bases between them. Germline V lookup: CDR1 SGHRS, CDR2 YFSETQ. CDR3 sequence (DNA): TGCGCCAGCAGCCCCACGGGAGACTCCTACAATGAGCAGTTCTTC. Translation: CASSPTGDSYNEQFF.

This clone was counted a few times. The chain has TRBV15 and TRBJ1-1; a weak D match, TRBD1 (6 bases). Between the trimmed V and J ends, which lost 2 bases and 8 bases, there was a span of 12 bases. The CDR3 is 13 residues long. From germline, CDR1 is LNHNV and CDR2 YYDKDF (reference sequence). This CDR3 reads CATSRLRGQEAFF. The CDR3 DNA reads TGTGCCACCAGCAGACTCCGTGGACAGGAAGCTTTCTTT.

The chain couples TRBV18 to TRBJ2-1, with a possible D match to TRBD1 (5 bases). CDR3 size: 13 residues. CDR1 and CDR2 from the germline V gene are KGHSH and LQKENI. V was cut by 6 bases and J by 9 bases, with 15 bases left in between. The CDR3 bases are TGTGCCAGCTCGCAGGGTGTTGGCAGTGAGCAGTTCTTC. Translating gives CASSQGVGSEQFF.

The chain recombines TRBV5-4 with TRBJ2-3; 9 bases are a match to TRBD2. Looked up from germline, CDR1 is SGHNT and CDR2 is YYREEE (reference sequence). The CDR3 contains 19 residues. Trimming removed 4 bases from V and 0 bases from J; junction bases left unmatched: 15. CDR3 sequence reads: CASSKGLAPTSGSTDTQYF. DNA of the CDR3: TGTGCCAGCAGCAAAGGACTAGCGCCGACCTCGGGTAGCACAGATACGCAGTATTTT.

This clone was observed a handful of times. V is TRBV2 and J is TRBJ1-1; D unclear. The CDR3 runs 14 residues. Germline assignment: CDR1 SNHLY and CDR2 FYNNEI. The V gene lost 7 bases and the J gene lost 1 base, with 13 bases spanning the gap. The CDR3 sequence: CASTPGGRNTEAFF. CDR3 bases: TGTGCCAGCACCCCCGGAGGGAGGAACACTGAAGCTTTCTTT.